Listed below are T cell receptor beta chains from one sample, sequenced in a study of T cell repertoires in cytomegalovirus infection. TCRdb processed the reads anew with MiXCR; each CDR3 protein has one entry. The sample has roughly 500,000 distinct CDR3 sequences, about 11% seen once. The sequenced sample was PBMCs. The receptors originated from a human donor in good health (CMV status not recorded). Some clones in this sample may be carry-over from other donors' samples. Both conserved end residues are part of each CDR3. The order of the fields is D gene, J gene, V gene, CDR3 length, clone size, CDR3 protein, CDR3 DNA. The D gene is left open where the match is weak. Clone size is given for some rows only: seen once, a few or many times, or a class if the clone is expanded.

d_gene: TRBD1
j_gene: TRBJ1-6
v_gene: TRBV30
len: 15
abundance: many
CDR3aa: CAWSGSTGFNSPLHF
CDR3nt: TGTGCCTGGAGCGGTTCGACAGGGTTTAATTCACCCCTCCACTTT

d_gene: .
j_gene: TRBJ1-2
v_gene: TRBV7-9
len: 14
abundance: many
CDR3aa: CASSPRGRAYGYTF
CDR3nt: TGTGCCAGCAGCCCGAGGGGCAGGGCCTATGGCTACACCTTC

d_gene: .
j_gene: TRBJ2-1
v_gene: TRBV7-9
len: 15
abundance: many
CDR3aa: CASSRSGTSYNEQFF
CDR3nt: TGTGCCAGCAGCCGATCCGGGACTTCCTACAATGAGCAGTTCTTC

d_gene: TRBD1
j_gene: TRBJ1-2
v_gene: TRBV12-5
len: 22
abundance: many
CDR3aa: CASGLYPGSTRDRLTSHYGYTF
CDR3nt: TGTGCTAGTGGTTTGTACCCTGGCTCAACCCGGGACAGGCTTACCTCTCACTATGGCTACACCTTC

d_gene: .
j_gene: TRBJ1-6
v_gene: TRBV19
len: 15
abundance: many
CDR3aa: CASSIEGAQDSPLHF
CDR3nt: TGTGCCAGTAGTATAGAAGGGGCACAGGATTCACCCCTCCACTTT

d_gene: .
j_gene: TRBJ2-7
v_gene: TRBV20-1
len: 12
abundance: .
CDR3aa: CSARDRINEQYF
CDR3nt: TGCAGTGCTAGAGATCGCATCAACGAGCAGTACTTC

d_gene: .
j_gene: TRBJ2-7
v_gene: TRBV6-5
len: 14
abundance: many
CDR3aa: CASSYPGRVNEQYF
CDR3nt: TGTGCCAGCAGTTACCCTGGCAGGGTCAACGAGCAGTACTTC

d_gene: .
j_gene: TRBJ2-5
v_gene: TRBV12-3/TRBV12-4
len: 14
abundance: many
CDR3aa: CASSRQGGQETQYF
CDR3nt: TGTGCCAGCAGCCGACAGGGAGGGCAAGAGACCCAGTACTTC

d_gene: .
j_gene: TRBJ2-7
v_gene: TRBV4-1
len: 15
abundance: many
CDR3aa: CASSQGAGDSYEQYF
CDR3nt: TGCGCCAGCAGCCAGGGGGCGGGGGACTCCTACGAGCAGTACTTC

d_gene: .
j_gene: TRBJ1-4
v_gene: TRBV3-1
len: 16
abundance: few
CDR3aa: CASSQGGSATNEKLFF
CDR3nt: TGTGCCAGCAGCCAAGGCGGGTCGGCAACTAATGAAAAACTGTTTTTT

d_gene: TRBD2
j_gene: TRBJ2-1
v_gene: TRBV30
len: 15
abundance: once
CDR3aa: CAWKQAGGLSNEQFF
CDR3nt: TGTGCCTGGAAGCAAGCGGGAGGGTTATCGAATGAGCAGTTCTTC

d_gene: .
j_gene: TRBJ2-1
v_gene: TRBV7-9
len: 16
abundance: .
CDR3aa: CASSPPDSLPDNEQFF
CDR3nt: TGTGCCAGCAGCCCGCCAGACAGCCTACCAGACAATGAGCAGTTCTTC

d_gene: TRBD1
j_gene: TRBJ1-2
v_gene: TRBV7-9
len: 13
abundance: .
CDR3aa: CASSPWTGPGYTF
CDR3nt: TGTGCCAGCAGCCCTTGGACAGGTCCTGGCTACACCTTC

d_gene: .
j_gene: TRBJ2-1
v_gene: TRBV7-6
len: 13
abundance: many
CDR3aa: CASSLFTNNEQFF
CDR3nt: TGTGCCAGCAGCTTGTTCACTAACAATGAGCAGTTCTTC

d_gene: .
j_gene: TRBJ1-5
v_gene: TRBV6-5
len: 14
abundance: many
CDR3aa: CASSYGQSNQPQHF
CDR3nt: TGTGCCAGCAGTTACGGCCAGAGCAATCAGCCCCAGCATTTT

d_gene: TRBD2
j_gene: TRBJ2-4
v_gene: TRBV11-2
len: 17
abundance: .
CDR3aa: CASSRLAGELAKNIQYF
CDR3nt: TGTGCCAGCAGCCGACTAGCGGGAGAGCTAGCCAAAAACATTCAGTACTTC

d_gene: TRBD2
j_gene: TRBJ2-7
v_gene: TRBV7-2
len: 17
abundance: many
CDR3aa: CASSLTASGMSSYEQYF
CDR3nt: TGTGCCAGCAGCTTAACGGCTAGCGGGATGAGCTCCTACGAGCAGTACTTC

d_gene: .
j_gene: TRBJ1-1
v_gene: TRBV27
len: 14
abundance: many
CDR3aa: CASSPRAENTEAFF
CDR3nt: TGTGCCAGCAGTCCCAGGGCAGAGAACACTGAAGCTTTCTTT

d_gene: TRBD1
j_gene: TRBJ2-5
v_gene: TRBV29-1
len: 13
abundance: .
CDR3aa: CSAIRTGQETQYF
CDR3nt: TGCAGCGCCATACGGACAGGACAAGAGACCCAGTACTTC

d_gene: .
j_gene: TRBJ1-5
v_gene: TRBV28
len: 16
abundance: few
CDR3aa: CASSRRFNRSNQPQHF
CDR3nt: TGTGCCAGCAGCCGTCGCTTTAACAGGAGCAATCAGCCCCAGCATTTT

d_gene: .
j_gene: TRBJ2-1
v_gene: TRBV11-2
len: 17
abundance: many
CDR3aa: CASSLWEAGNSYNEQFF
CDR3nt: TGTGCCAGCAGCTTATGGGAAGCGGGTAACTCCTACAATGAGCAGTTCTTC

d_gene: TRBD2
j_gene: TRBJ2-1
v_gene: TRBV7-9
len: 15
abundance: many
CDR3aa: CASTFPGLAVNEQFF
CDR3nt: TGTGCCAGCACCTTCCCGGGACTAGCGGTCAATGAGCAGTTCTTC

d_gene: TRBD2
j_gene: TRBJ2-1
v_gene: TRBV6-2/TRBV6-3
len: 16
abundance: many
CDR3aa: CASSYSGGGSSNEQFF
CDR3nt: TGTGCCAGCAGTTACTCGGGGGGAGGGTCATCCAATGAGCAGTTCTTC

d_gene: .
j_gene: TRBJ2-3
v_gene: TRBV12-3/TRBV12-4
len: 13
abundance: many
CDR3aa: CASTRDPTDTQYF
CDR3nt: TGTGCCAGCACCCGGGACCCCACAGATACGCAGTATTTT

d_gene: .
j_gene: TRBJ2-3
v_gene: TRBV19
len: 13
abundance: many
CDR3aa: CASSSGFTDTQYF
CDR3nt: TGTGCCAGTAGTTCAGGCTTCACAGATACGCAGTATTTT

d_gene: .
j_gene: TRBJ1-2
v_gene: TRBV2
len: 14
abundance: many
CDR3aa: CASSAASHTYGYTF
CDR3nt: TGTGCCAGCAGTGCCGCTTCGCACACATATGGCTACACCTTC

d_gene: TRBD1
j_gene: TRBJ1-5
v_gene: TRBV30
len: 15
abundance: .
CDR3aa: CAWSSPGTGGQPQHF
CDR3nt: TGTGCCTGGAGTTCTCCCGGGACAGGGGGACAGCCCCAGCATTTT

d_gene: .
j_gene: TRBJ1-1
v_gene: TRBV7-9
len: 13
abundance: few
CDR3aa: CASSLDGESEAFF
CDR3nt: TGTGCCAGCAGCTTAGATGGGGAGAGTGAAGCTTTCTTT

d_gene: .
j_gene: TRBJ2-1
v_gene: TRBV7-8
len: 16
abundance: many
CDR3aa: CASSFTRTPTYNEQFF
CDR3nt: TGTGCCAGCAGCTTTACAAGGACACCAACCTACAATGAGCAGTTCTTC

d_gene: .
j_gene: TRBJ1-6
v_gene: TRBV7-9
len: 16
abundance: many
CDR3aa: CASSLVQTRGISPLHF
CDR3nt: TGTGCCAGCAGCTTAGTACAGACCCGAGGAATTTCACCCCTCCACTTT

d_gene: .
j_gene: TRBJ1-1
v_gene: TRBV5-1
len: 16
abundance: few
CDR3aa: CASSLVGGHMNTEAFF
CDR3nt: TGCGCCAGCAGCTTGGTTGGGGGGCACATGAACACTGAAGCTTTCTTT

d_gene: .
j_gene: TRBJ2-1
v_gene: TRBV23-1
len: 15
abundance: .
CDR3aa: CASSKGSSSYNEQFF
CDR3nt: TGCGCCAGCAGTAAGGGATCGAGCTCCTACAATGAGCAGTTCTTC

d_gene: TRBD1
j_gene: TRBJ1-1
v_gene: TRBV5-6
len: 15
abundance: many
CDR3aa: CASSLRGTGTTEAFF
CDR3nt: TGTGCCAGCAGCTTAAGGGGGACAGGGACCACTGAAGCTTTCTTT

d_gene: .
j_gene: TRBJ2-1
v_gene: TRBV12-3/TRBV12-4
len: 11
abundance: .
CDR3aa: CASRASFEQFF
CDR3nt: TGTGCCAGCAGGGCTAGCTTCGAGCAGTTCTTC

d_gene: .
j_gene: TRBJ1-2
v_gene: TRBV4-1
len: 14
abundance: .
CDR3aa: CASSQVGNFYGYTF
CDR3nt: TGCGCCAGCAGCCAAGTAGGGAACTTCTATGGCTACACCTTC

d_gene: TRBD1
j_gene: TRBJ2-1
v_gene: TRBV10-3
len: 15
abundance: .
CDR3aa: CAISESGTGGNEQFF
CDR3nt: TGTGCCATCAGTGAGTCTGGGACAGGGGGCAATGAGCAGTTCTTC

d_gene: .
j_gene: TRBJ2-5
v_gene: TRBV28
len: 15
abundance: few
CDR3aa: CASSQISQGRETQYF
CDR3nt: TGTGCCAGCAGTCAAATTTCCCAGGGCCGGGAGACCCAGTACTTC

d_gene: TRBD1
j_gene: TRBJ1-2
v_gene: TRBV3-1
len: 15
abundance: .
CDR3aa: CASSRGQGRDYGYTF
CDR3nt: TGTGCCAGCAGCCGCGGACAGGGTCGGGACTATGGCTACACCTTC

d_gene: TRBD1
j_gene: TRBJ2-1
v_gene: TRBV6-5
len: 17
abundance: many
CDR3aa: CASSYSSGTGVGNEQFF
CDR3nt: TGTGCCAGCAGTTACTCATCGGGGACAGGGGTTGGAAATGAGCAGTTCTTC

d_gene: .
j_gene: TRBJ2-7
v_gene: TRBV6-1
len: 13
abundance: .
CDR3aa: CASSRANPYEQYF
CDR3nt: TGTGCCAGCAGCCGGGCGAATCCCTACGAGCAGTACTTC